Listed below are T cell receptor beta chains from one sample, sequenced in a study of cytomegalovirus exposure and HLA in healthy donors. Data came from immunoSEQ multiplex PCR; TCRdb stores just in-frame clones and leaves some out. This sample has over 100,000 clones; 70% occur once, and the top ten carry around 10%. The sequencing sample was made of PBMCs. The receptors derive from a young man in good health and CMV-seropositive. The CDR3 runs from the conserved cysteine through the conserved F or W. D genes are given only for firm matches. Size is omitted from some rows. Given values are once, few, many or a class for expanded clones.

D gene: TRBD2
V gene: TRBV15
J gene: TRBJ2-1
clone size: .
CDR3 protein: CAIRRESSYNEQFF
CDR3 DNA: TGTGCCATCAGGCGGGAGTCGTCCTACAATGAGCAGTTCTTC

D gene: TRBD1
V gene: TRBV29-1
J gene: TRBJ2-2
clone size: .
CDR3 protein: CSVGGTGREFHTGELFF
CDR3 DNA: TGCAGCGTTGGTGGGACAGGGCGGGAGTTCCACACCGGGGAGCTGTTTTTT

D gene: TRBD1
V gene: TRBV10-3
J gene: TRBJ2-7
clone size: .
CDR3 protein: CAISEPGTGINEQYF
CDR3 DNA: TGTGCCATCAGTGAGCCTGGGACAGGGATAAACGAGCAGTACTTC

D gene: .
V gene: TRBV18
J gene: TRBJ2-1
clone size: .
CDR3 protein: CASLNTDTAPYNEQFF
CDR3 DNA: TGTGCCAGCTTGAATACGGACACCGCTCCCTACAATGAGCAGTTCTTC

D gene: TRBD2
V gene: TRBV9
J gene: TRBJ2-3
clone size: .
CDR3 protein: CASSVDSGRGIDTQYF
CDR3 DNA: TGTGCCAGCAGCGTAGATAGCGGGAGGGGGATAGATACGCAGTATTTT

D gene: .
V gene: TRBV12-5
J gene: TRBJ1-1
clone size: few
CDR3 protein: CASGFSLRQEPNTEAFF
CDR3 DNA: TGTGCTAGTGGTTTTTCCCTCCGACAGGAGCCGAACACTGAAGCTTTCTTT

D gene: .
V gene: TRBV19
J gene: TRBJ1-2
clone size: few
CDR3 protein: CASSITGRDYGYTF
CDR3 DNA: TGTGCCAGTAGTATAACGGGGAGGGACTATGGCTACACCTTC

D gene: .
V gene: TRBV2
J gene: TRBJ1-2
clone size: .
CDR3 protein: CASSVDRTNYGYTF
CDR3 DNA: TGTGCCAGCAGTGTAGATAGAACTAACTATGGCTACACCTTC

D gene: .
V gene: TRBV10-1
J gene: TRBJ2-7
clone size: .
CDR3 protein: CASSEGGGEQYF
CDR3 DNA: TGCGCCAGCAGTGAGGGGGGCGGAGAGCAGTACTTC

D gene: .
V gene: TRBV4-2
J gene: TRBJ2-2
clone size: .
CDR3 protein: CASSPGVANTGELFF
CDR3 DNA: TGTGCCAGCAGCCCCGGGGTCGCGAACACCGGGGAGCTGTTTTTT

D gene: TRBD1
V gene: TRBV5-4
J gene: TRBJ2-3
clone size: .
CDR3 protein: CASSPGGTGLTDTQYF
CDR3 DNA: TGTGCCAGCAGCCCTGGCGGGACAGGACTCACAGATACGCAGTATTTT

D gene: .
V gene: TRBV7-6
J gene: TRBJ1-3
clone size: .
CDR3 protein: CASSLTGAGNTIYF
CDR3 DNA: TGTGCCAGCAGCTTAACCGGGGCTGGAAACACCATATATTTT

D gene: TRBD2
V gene: TRBV27
J gene: TRBJ2-3
clone size: .
CDR3 protein: CASSKFPRLASPPTDTQYF
CDR3 DNA: TGTGCCAGCAGCAAGTTTCCCAGACTAGCGTCCCCCCCCACAGATACGCAGTATTTT

D gene: TRBD2
V gene: TRBV14
J gene: TRBJ2-1
clone size: .
CDR3 protein: CASSQVDRRGRGRSYNEQFF
CDR3 DNA: TGTGCCAGCAGCCAAGTAGATCGACGGGGGAGGGGAAGATCCTACAATGAGCAGTTCTTC

D gene: .
V gene: TRBV6-5
J gene: TRBJ2-3
clone size: .
CDR3 protein: CASSYSSTGTDTQYF
CDR3 DNA: TGTGCCAGCAGTTACAGTTCTACGGGCACAGATACGCAGTATTTT

D gene: .
V gene: TRBV30
J gene: TRBJ1-4
clone size: .
CDR3 protein: CAWSEASGWGGTRLNEKLFF
CDR3 DNA: TGTGCCTGGAGTGAGGCATCGGGCTGGGGGGGGACACGGCTTAATGAAAAACTGTTTTTT

D gene: .
V gene: TRBV5-8
J gene: TRBJ1-1
clone size: .
CDR3 protein: CASIRELWNTEAFF
CDR3 DNA: TGTGCCAGCATCCGTGAGTTGTGGAACACTGAAGCTTTCTTT

D gene: TRBD1
V gene: TRBV7-2
J gene: TRBJ1-6
clone size: .
CDR3 protein: CASSLGQGDSPLHF
CDR3 DNA: TGTGCCAGCAGCTTGGGACAGGGGGACTCACCCCTCCACTTT

D gene: TRBD1
V gene: TRBV2
J gene: TRBJ1-2
clone size: .
CDR3 protein: CASSAEVGTGNYGYTF
CDR3 DNA: TGTGCCAGCAGTGCCGAAGTAGGGACAGGGAACTATGGCTACACCTTC

D gene: TRBD2
V gene: TRBV7-6
J gene: TRBJ2-3
clone size: .
CDR3 protein: CASSLDGLAGSTDTQYF
CDR3 DNA: TGTGCCAGCAGCTTAGACGGACTAGCGGGATCCACAGATACGCAGTATTTT

D gene: TRBD2
V gene: TRBV7-8
J gene: TRBJ2-1
clone size: .
CDR3 protein: CASIVTSGGSSSYNEQFF
CDR3 DNA: TGTGCCAGCATCGTGACTAGCGGGGGGTCGAGCTCCTACAATGAGCAGTTCTTC

D gene: .
V gene: TRBV28
J gene: TRBJ1-6
clone size: few
CDR3 protein: CASSLVPEQGDSPLHF
CDR3 DNA: TGTGCCAGCAGTTTAGTCCCGGAACAGGGAGACTCACCCCTCCACTTT

D gene: .
V gene: TRBV11-2
J gene: TRBJ2-5
clone size: .
CDR3 protein: CASSPRTVQETQYF
CDR3 DNA: TGTGCCAGCAGCCCAAGGACTGTCCAAGAGACCCAGTACTTC

D gene: TRBD1
V gene: TRBV19
J gene: TRBJ1-3
clone size: .
CDR3 protein: CASNGQGRNTIYF
CDR3 DNA: TGTGCCAGTAATGGACAGGGAAGAAACACCATATATTTT

D gene: TRBD1
V gene: TRBV6-4
J gene: TRBJ2-6
clone size: .
CDR3 protein: CASSPDRASGANVLTF
CDR3 DNA: TGTGCCAGCAGCCCGGACAGGGCCTCTGGGGCCAACGTCCTGACTTTC

D gene: TRBD2
V gene: TRBV11-2
J gene: TRBJ2-7
clone size: .
CDR3 protein: CASIDHRTSGLTSYEQYF
CDR3 DNA: TGTGCCAGCATCGATCACCGGACTAGCGGGTTAACCTCCTACGAGCAGTACTTC

D gene: TRBD1
V gene: TRBV30
J gene: TRBJ1-4
clone size: .
CDR3 protein: CAWSKTDRGLGKLFF
CDR3 DNA: TGTGCCTGGAGTAAGACCGACAGGGGGCTTGGAAAACTGTTTTTT

D gene: .
V gene: TRBV6-5
J gene: TRBJ1-1
clone size: .
CDR3 protein: CASSYSPGGTEAFF
CDR3 DNA: TGTGCCAGCAGTTACTCTCCGGGGGGCACTGAAGCTTTCTTT

D gene: .
V gene: TRBV6-6
J gene: TRBJ1-3
clone size: .
CDR3 protein: CASSSPTGGGNTIYF
CDR3 DNA: TGTGCCAGCAGTTCACCGACAGGTGGTGGAAACACCATATATTTT

D gene: .
V gene: TRBV7-9
J gene: TRBJ2-3
clone size: .
CDR3 protein: CASGGKSDTQYF
CDR3 DNA: TGTGCCAGCGGCGGAAAATCAGATACGCAGTATTTT

D gene: .
V gene: TRBV5-1
J gene: TRBJ1-3
clone size: few
CDR3 protein: CASSLGRSSGNTIYF
CDR3 DNA: TGCGCCAGCAGCTTGGGGCGGTCCTCTGGAAACACCATATATTTT